The clone carrying this T cell receptor beta chain was seen a handful of times. A J-beta primer mix and a sample-barcoded 5' primer were used in a second PCR of about 7 to 12 cycles. TCRdb redid the calling of the 5' RACE reads with MiXCR, one entry per CDR3 protein. The top ten hold 7% to 9% of the sample, which has 1.5 million to 2 million distinct CDR3 sequences, approximately 30% seen once. The data were obtained in a study of blood T cells in healthy people across ages. This CDR3 spans 15 amino acids. Germline trimming cut 6 bases from V and 0 bases from J; bases unmatched to any gene: 4. The germline CDR1 and CDR2 sequences are MDHEN and SYDVKM.

The rearrangement links TRBV28 to TRBJ2-4; 8 positions match TRBD2. The TCR comes from a woman in her 30s in good health. Sequenced material: blood. The CDR3 loop is CASSAGGTAKNIQYF. CDR3 bases: TGTGCCAGCAGCGCGGGGGGTACAGCCAAAAACATTCAGTACTTC.